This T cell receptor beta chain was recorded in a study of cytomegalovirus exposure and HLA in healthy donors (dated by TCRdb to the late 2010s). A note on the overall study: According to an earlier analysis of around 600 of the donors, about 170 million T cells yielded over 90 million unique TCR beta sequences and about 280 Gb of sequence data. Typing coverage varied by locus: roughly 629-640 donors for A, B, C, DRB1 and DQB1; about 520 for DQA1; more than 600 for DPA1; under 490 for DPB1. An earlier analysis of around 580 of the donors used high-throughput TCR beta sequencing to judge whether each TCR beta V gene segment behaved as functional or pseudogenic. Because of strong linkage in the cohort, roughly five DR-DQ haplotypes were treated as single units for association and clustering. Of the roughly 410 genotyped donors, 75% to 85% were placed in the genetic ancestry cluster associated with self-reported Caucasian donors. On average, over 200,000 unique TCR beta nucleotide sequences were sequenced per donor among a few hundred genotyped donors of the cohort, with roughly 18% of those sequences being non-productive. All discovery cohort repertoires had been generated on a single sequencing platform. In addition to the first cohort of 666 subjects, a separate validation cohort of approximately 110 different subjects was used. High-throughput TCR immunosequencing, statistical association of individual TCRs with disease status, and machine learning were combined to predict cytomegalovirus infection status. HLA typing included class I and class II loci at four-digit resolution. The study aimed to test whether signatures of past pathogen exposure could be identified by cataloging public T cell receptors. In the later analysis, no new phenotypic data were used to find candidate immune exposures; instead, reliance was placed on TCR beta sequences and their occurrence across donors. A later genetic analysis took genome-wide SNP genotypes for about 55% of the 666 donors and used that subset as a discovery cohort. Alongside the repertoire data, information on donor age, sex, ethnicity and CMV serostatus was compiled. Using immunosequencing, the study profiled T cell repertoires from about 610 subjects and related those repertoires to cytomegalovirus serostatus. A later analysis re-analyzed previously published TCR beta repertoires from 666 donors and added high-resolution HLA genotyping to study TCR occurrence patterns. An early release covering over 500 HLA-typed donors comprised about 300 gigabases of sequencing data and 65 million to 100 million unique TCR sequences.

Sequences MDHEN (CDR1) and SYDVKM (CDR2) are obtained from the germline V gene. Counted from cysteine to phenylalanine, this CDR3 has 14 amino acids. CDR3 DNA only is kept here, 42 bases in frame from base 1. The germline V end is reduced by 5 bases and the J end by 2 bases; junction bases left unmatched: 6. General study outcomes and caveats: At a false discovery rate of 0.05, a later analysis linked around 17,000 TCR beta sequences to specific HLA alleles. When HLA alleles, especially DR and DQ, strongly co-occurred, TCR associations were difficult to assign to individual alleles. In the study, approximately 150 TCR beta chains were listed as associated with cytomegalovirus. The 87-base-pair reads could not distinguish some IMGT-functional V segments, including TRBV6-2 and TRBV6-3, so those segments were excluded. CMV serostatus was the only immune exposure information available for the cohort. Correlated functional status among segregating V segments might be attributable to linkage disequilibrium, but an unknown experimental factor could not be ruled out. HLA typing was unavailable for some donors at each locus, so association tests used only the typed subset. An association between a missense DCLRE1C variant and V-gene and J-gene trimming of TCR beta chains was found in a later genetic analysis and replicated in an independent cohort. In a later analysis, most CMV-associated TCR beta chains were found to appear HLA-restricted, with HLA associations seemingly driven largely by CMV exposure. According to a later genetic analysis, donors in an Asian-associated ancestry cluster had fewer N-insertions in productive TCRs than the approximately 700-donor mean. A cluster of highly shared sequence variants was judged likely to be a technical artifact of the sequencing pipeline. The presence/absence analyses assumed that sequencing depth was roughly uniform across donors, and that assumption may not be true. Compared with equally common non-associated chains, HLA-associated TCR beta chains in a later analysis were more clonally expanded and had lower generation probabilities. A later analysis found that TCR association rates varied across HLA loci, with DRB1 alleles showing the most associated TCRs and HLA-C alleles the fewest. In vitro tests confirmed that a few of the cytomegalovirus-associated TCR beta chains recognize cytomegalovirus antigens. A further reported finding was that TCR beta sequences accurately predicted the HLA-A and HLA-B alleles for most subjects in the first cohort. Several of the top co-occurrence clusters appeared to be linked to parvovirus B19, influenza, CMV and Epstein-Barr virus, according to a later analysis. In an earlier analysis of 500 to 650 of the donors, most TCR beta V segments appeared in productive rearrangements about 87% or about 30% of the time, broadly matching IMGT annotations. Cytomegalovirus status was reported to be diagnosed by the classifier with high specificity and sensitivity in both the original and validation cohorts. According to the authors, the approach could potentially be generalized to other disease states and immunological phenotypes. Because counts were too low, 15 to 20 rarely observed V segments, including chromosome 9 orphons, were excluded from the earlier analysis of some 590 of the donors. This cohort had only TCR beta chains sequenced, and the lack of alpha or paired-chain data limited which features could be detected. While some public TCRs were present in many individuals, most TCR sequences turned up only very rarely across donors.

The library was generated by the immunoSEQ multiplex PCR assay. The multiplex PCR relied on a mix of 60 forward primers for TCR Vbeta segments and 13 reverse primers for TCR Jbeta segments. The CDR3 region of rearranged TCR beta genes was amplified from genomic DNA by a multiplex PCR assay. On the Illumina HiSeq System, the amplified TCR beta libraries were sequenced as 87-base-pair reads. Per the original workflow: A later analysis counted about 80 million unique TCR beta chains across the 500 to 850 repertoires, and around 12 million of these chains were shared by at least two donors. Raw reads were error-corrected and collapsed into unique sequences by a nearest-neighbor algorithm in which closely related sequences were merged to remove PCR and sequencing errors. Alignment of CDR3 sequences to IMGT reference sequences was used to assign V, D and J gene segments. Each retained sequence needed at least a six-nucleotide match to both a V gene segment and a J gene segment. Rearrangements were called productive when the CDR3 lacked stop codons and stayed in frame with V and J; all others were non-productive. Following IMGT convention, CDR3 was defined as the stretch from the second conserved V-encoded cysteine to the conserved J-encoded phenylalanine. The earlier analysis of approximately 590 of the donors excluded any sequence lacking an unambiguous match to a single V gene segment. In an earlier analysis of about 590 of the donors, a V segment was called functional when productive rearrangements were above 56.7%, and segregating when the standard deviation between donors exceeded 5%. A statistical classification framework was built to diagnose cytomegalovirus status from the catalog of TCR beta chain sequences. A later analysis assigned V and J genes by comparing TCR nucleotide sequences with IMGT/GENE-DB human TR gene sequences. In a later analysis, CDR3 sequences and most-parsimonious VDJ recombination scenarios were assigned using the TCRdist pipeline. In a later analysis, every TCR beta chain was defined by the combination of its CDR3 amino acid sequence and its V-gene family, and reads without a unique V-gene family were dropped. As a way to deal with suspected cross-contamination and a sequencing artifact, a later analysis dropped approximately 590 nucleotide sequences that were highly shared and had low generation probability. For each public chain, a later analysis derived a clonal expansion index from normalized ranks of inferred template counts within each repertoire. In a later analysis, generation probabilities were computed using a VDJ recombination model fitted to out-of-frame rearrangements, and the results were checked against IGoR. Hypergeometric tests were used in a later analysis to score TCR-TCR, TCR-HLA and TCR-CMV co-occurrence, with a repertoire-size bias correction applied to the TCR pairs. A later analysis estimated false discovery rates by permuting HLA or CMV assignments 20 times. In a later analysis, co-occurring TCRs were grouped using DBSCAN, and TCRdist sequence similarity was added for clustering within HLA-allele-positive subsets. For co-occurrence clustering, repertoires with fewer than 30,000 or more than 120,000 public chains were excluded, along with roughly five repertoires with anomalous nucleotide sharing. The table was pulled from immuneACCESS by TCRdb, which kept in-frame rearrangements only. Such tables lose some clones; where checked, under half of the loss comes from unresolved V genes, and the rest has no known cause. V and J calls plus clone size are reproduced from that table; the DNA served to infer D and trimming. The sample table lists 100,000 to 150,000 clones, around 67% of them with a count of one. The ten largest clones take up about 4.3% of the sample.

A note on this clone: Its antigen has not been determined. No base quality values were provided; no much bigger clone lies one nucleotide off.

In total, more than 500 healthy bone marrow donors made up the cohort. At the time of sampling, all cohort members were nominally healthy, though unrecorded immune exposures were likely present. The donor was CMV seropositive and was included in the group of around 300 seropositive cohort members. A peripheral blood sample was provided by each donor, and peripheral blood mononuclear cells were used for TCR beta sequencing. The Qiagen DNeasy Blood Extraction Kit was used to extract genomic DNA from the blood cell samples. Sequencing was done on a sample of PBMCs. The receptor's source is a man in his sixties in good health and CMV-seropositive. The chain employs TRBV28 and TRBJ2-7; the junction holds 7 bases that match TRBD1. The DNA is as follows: TGTGCCAGCAGTCCTCCTGGGACAGCCTACGAGCAGTACTTC. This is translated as CASSPPGTAYEQYF.